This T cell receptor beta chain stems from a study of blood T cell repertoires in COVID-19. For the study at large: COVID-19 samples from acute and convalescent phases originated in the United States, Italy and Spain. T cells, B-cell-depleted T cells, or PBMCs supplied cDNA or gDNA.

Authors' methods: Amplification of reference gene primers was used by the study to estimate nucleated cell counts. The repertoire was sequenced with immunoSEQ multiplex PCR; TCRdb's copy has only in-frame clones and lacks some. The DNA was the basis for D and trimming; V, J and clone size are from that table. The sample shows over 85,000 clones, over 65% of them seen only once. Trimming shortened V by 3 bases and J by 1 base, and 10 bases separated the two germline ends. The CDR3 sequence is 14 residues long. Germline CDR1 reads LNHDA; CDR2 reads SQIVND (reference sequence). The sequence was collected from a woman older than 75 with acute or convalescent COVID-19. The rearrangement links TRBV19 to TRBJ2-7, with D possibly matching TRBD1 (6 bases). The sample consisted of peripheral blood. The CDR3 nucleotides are TGTGCCAGTAGTATTAGGGGACAATCCTACGAGCAGTACTTC. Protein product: CASSIRGQSYEQYF.